The 10 T cell receptor beta chains in this list originate from one sample, sequenced in a study of blood T cell repertoires in COVID-19. Repertoires were generated with immunoSEQ multiplex PCR, while TCRdb's copy carries only in-frame clones and drops some. The sample consists of about 180,000 clones, roughly 85% of them appearing once. The sample comprised peripheral blood. The receptors derive from a man in his 60s with acute or convalescent COVID-19.

This clone was counted between two and nine times. This rearrangement joins TRBV19 to TRBJ2-7; TRBD1 matches at 10 bases. The CDR3 length is 15 residues. Germline assignment: CDR1 LNHDA and CDR2 SQIVND (reference sequence). After removal of 3 bases from V and 4 bases from J, the junction contained 6 bases not matched to a gene. The CDR3 spells CASSITGQGRYEQYF. The DNA for the CDR3 is TGTGCCAGTAGTATCACGGGACAGGGGAGGTACGAGCAGTACTTC.

The gene calls are TRBV7-9 and TRBJ2-1; 11 bases align to TRBD1. Germline trimming cut 7 bases from V and 12 bases from J; bases unmatched to any gene: 11. The germline V gene has CDR1 SEHNR and CDR2 FQNEAQ (reference sequence). The CDR3 has 14 residues. The CDR3 sequence: CASTLGTGGKGQFF. DNA for the CDR3: TGTGCCAGCACCCTCGGGACAGGGGGGAAGGGGCAGTTCTTC. Variable domain in full (rest from reference TRBV7-9 and TRBJ2-1): DTGVSQNPRHKITKRGQNVTFRCDPISEHNRLYWYRQTLGQGPEFLTYFQNEAQLEKSRLLSDRFSAERPKGSFSTLEIQRTEQGDSAMYLCASTLGTGGKGQFFGPGTRLTVL.

The CDR3 protein is CASSTGVAVTNSPLHF. The CDR3, as DNA: TGTGCCAGCAGTACAGGGGTCGCGGTAACCAATTCACCCCTCCACTTT. V and J are TRBV27 and TRBJ1-6; 7 nucleotides align to TRBD1. The ends lost 5 bases at V and 7 bases at J; junction bases unmatched: 11. This CDR3 contains 16 residues. Germline CDR1 MNHEY, CDR2 SMNVEV (reference sequence).

The V call is TRBV2, the J call TRBJ2-1; tentative D call: TRBD2 (5 bases). The CDR3 is 17 residues long. V gave up 6 bases and J gave up 0 bases, with 18 bases separating them. The germline gives CDR1 SNHLY, CDR2 FYNNEI. This chain's CDR3 is CASRAPRESSSYNEQFF. The CDR3 coding sequence is TGTGCCAGCAGGGCTCCGAGGGAGTCAAGCTCCTACAATGAGCAGTTCTTC.

The chain recombines TRBV30 with TRBJ2-5; maybe TRBD2 (6 bases). Germline assignment: CDR1 GTSNPN and CDR2 SVGIG (reference sequence). This CDR3 is 16 amino acids long. V lost 2 bases to trimming and J lost 2 bases, with 18 bases between them. CDR3 loop: CAWSPPLARQQETQYF. DNA of the CDR3: TGTGCCTGGAGTCCCCCTCTAGCGAGACAGCAAGAGACCCAGTACTTC.

The chain couples TRBV28 to TRBJ1-1; no definite D call. The V end was cut by 2 bases, the J end by 5 bases, with 9 bases between. The CDR3 covers 13 residues. From germline, CDR1 is MDHEN and CDR2 SYDVKM. The CDR3, as DNA: TGTGCCAGCAGTTTACTAGTGAGGACTGAAGCTTTCTTT. As protein: CASSLLVRTEAFF.

The chain is built from TRBV28 and TRBJ1-2; D unresolved. V lost 4 bases and J lost 14, with 17 bases in between. This CDR3 is built from 12 residues. Germline assignment: CDR1 MDHEN and CDR2 SYDVKM. CDR3 DNA sequence: TGTGCCAGCAGTTCCCCCGCCCTTGTGAGGACCTTC. This encodes CASSSPALVRTF.

This chain joins TRBV19 and TRBJ1-2; perhaps TRBD1 as D (5 bases). This CDR3 is 15 amino acids long. The V gene's germline CDR1 is LNHDA and CDR2 SQIVND (reference sequence). The germline V and J ends were trimmed by 6 bases and 6 bases, with 20 bases remaining between them. Here the CDR3 reads CASSPPGLPPNGYTF. In nucleotides, the CDR3 is TGTGCCAGTAGCCCACCGGGACTCCCACCGAATGGCTACACCTTC.

This chain links TRBV10-2 with TRBJ2-7, with TRBD1 matching over 11 bases. Germline CDR1 is WSHSY and CDR2 is SAAADI. There are 14 residues in the CDR3. V lost 4 bases, J lost 2 bases, and 1 base stayed unmatched. CDR3 region: CASSAGQGAYEQYF. In DNA, the CDR3 is TGCGCCAGCAGTGCGGGACAGGGGGCCTACGAGCAGTACTTC.

The chain is built from TRBV3-1 (or the pseudogene TRBV3-2) and TRBJ2-2; D is possibly TRBD2 (6 bases). Germline CDR1 and CDR2: LGHDT and YNNKEL (reference sequence). The length of the CDR3 is 17 residues. With 3 bases removed from V and 4 bases from J, the gap between germline ends came to 18 bases. The CDR3: CASSHPRGGPGTGELFF. CDR3 sequence (DNA): TGTGCCAGCAGCCACCCCCGCGGAGGGCCGGGCACCGGGGAGCTGTTTTTT.